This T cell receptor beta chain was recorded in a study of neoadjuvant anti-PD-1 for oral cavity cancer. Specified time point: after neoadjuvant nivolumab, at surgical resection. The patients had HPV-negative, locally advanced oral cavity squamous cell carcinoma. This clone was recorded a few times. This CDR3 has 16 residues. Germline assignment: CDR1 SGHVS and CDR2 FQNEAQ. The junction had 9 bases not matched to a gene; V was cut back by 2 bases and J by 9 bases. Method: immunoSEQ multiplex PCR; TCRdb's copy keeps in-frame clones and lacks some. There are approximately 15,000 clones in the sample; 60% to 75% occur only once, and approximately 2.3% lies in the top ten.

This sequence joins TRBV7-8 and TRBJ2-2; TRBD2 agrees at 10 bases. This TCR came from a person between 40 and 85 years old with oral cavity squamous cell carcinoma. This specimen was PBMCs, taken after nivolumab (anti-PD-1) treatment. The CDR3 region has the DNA TGTGCCAGCAGCTTATGGGCTAGCGGGGGCAGGTGGGAGCTGTTTTTT. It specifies CASSLWASGGRWELFF.